This T cell receptor (beta chain) was captured in a study of shared clonotypes between healthy human individuals. This CDR3 has 14 residues. Replicate PCRs for sorted subsets used around 200 ng DNA; this equaled 25,000 to 30,000 T cell genomes. TCRdb keeps only in-frame clones here, not all; method: immunoSEQ multiplex PCR. Altogether roughly 2.5 million clones are present, 85% to 95% being singletons, with the ten largest covering roughly 0.13%. Study observations and caveats: Few donors restricted represented genetic and exposure-history diversity. Relative to their counterparts shared across all four donors, non-shared clonotypes exhibited diminished generation probabilities. It was observed that approximately 5% of naive CD4 clonotypes were shared across a handful of donors.

In regard to this clone: What it recognizes is unknown.

J is TRBJ2-7 and V is TRBV12-1; the table's D call of TRBD2 was not tested on the DNA. TRBV12-1 is designated a pseudogene. This sequence originates from a man between 18 and 29 years old in good health. The sequencing input was naive CD4+ T cells sorted from blood. Subset: CD45RA+ positively selected. The CDR3 loop reads CASSFAASRNEQYF. The CDR3 DNA sequence: TGTGCCAGCAGCTTTGCGGCTAGCCGCAACGAGCAGTACTTC.